This T cell receptor beta chain was recovered during a study of T cells in Graves' hyperthyroidism and ophthalmopathy. This clonotype appeared many times. Germline V lookup: CDR1 MDHEN, CDR2 SYDVKM. The CDR3 runs 16 residues. The V end lost 5 bases, the J end lost 5 bases, and 20 bases lay between the germline ends. Authors of the study amplified TCR beta CDR3 regions from RNA transcripts. First-round RT-PCR targeting the TCR CDR3 was performed with the HTBI primer set. TCRdb analysed the multiplex PCR reads with MiXCR anew, one entry per CDR3 protein. The sample includes 600,000 to 900,000 distinct CDR3 sequences, about 15% of them seen just once.

The chain links TRBV28 to TRBJ2-3; D call uncertain. The sample comprised blood. This clonotype originated in a man aged 18 to 30 with Graves' hyperthyroidism. The CDR3 coding sequence is TGTGCCAGCAGTATACCCCGGACCTTCGTCCAAGATACGCAGTATTTT. Translating gives CASSIPRTFVQDTQYF.